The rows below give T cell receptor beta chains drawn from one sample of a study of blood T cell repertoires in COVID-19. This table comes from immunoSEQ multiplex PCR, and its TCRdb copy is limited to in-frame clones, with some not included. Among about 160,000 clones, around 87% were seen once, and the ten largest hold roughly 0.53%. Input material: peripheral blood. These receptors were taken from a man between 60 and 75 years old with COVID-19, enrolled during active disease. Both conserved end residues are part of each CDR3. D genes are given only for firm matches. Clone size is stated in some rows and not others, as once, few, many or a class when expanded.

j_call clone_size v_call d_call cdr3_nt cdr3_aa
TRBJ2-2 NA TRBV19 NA TGTGCCAGTAGTATATCATCCCCAGGGGACCGGAACACCGGGGAGCTGTTTTTT CASSISSPGDRNTGELFF
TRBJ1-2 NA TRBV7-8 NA TGTGCCAGCAGCTTAGCTTCTTCTGGCTACACCTTC CASSLASSGYTF
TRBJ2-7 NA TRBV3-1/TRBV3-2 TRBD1 TGTGCCAGCAGCCAACTACGGGACAGGGAAAAGTACTTC CASSQLRDREKYF
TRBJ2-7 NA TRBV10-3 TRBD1 TGTGCCATCAGTGTCGATGGACAGGGCTTCTACGAGCAGTACTTC CAISVDGQGFYEQYF
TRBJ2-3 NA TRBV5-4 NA TGTGCCAGCAGCTCTAGTTTAAACACAGATACGCAGTATTTT CASSSSLNTDTQYF
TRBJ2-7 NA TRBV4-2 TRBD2 TGTGCCAGCAGCCAACTGCCGGGGACTAGCGGGACCTACGAGCAGTACTTC CASSQLPGTSGTYEQYF
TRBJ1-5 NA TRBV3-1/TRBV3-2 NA TGTGCCAGCCAACCCCCGGTCCCTGATAGCAATCAGCCCCAGCATTTT CASQPPVPDSNQPQHF
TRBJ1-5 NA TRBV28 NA TGTGCCAGCAGTAGCTCGAGGTACGGAGGGTTTGTTCAGCCCCAGCATTTT CASSSSRYGGFVQPQHF
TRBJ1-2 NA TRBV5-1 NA TGCGCCAGCAGCTTTGACGCTATACAGGGTTCGGAGGGCTACACCTTC CASSFDAIQGSEGYTF
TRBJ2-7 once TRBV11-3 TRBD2 TGTGCCAGCAGACATAGCGGGATGGGAGAGCAGTACTTC CASRHSGMGEQYF
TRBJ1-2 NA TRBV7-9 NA TGTGCCAGCAGCTTGGACGGGATCTTCTATGGCTACACCTTC CASSLDGIFYGYTF
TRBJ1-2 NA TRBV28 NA TGTGCCAGCAGTTTTTCCGAGCCTCTAGCGGGCTACACCTTC CASSFSEPLAGYTF
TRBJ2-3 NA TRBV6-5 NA TGTGCCAGCATTGGACAACTACCGATCACAGATACGCAGTATTTT CASIGQLPITDTQYF
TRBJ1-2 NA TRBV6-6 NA TGTGCCAGCAGTTCCGACACGGACTACACCTTC CASSSDTDYTF
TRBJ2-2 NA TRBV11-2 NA TGTGCCAGCAGTCCAGATAGGACTCGTGGGGAGCTGTTTTTT CASSPDRTRGELFF
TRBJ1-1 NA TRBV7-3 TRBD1 TGTGCCAGCAGCGCCGAACTACCAAGGGGGCGTGGGACTGAAGCTTTCTTT CASSAELPRGRGTEAFF
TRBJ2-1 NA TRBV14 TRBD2 TGTGCCAGCAGCCAAGTGGCCCAAACACTAGCGGGGAACAATGAGCAGTTCTTC CASSQVAQTLAGNNEQFF
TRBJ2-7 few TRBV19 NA TGTGCCAGTAGTCTAAGACACGGGGGAGGCTACGAGCAGTACTTC CASSLRHGGGYEQYF
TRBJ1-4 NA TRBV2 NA TGTGCCAGCCGGGACTCAACTAATGAAAAACTGTTTTTT CASRDSTNEKLFF
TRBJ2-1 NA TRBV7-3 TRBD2 TGTGCCAGCAGCGCTACTAGCGGGGTTTACAATGAGCAGTTCTTC CASSATSGVYNEQFF
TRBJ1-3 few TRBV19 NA TGTGCCAGTAGTATTCAGGGAAACACCATATATTTT CASSIQGNTIYF
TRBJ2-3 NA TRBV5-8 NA TGTGCCAGCAGCCGGAACTATGGGCAGTATTTT CASSRNYGQYF
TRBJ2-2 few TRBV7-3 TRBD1 TGTGCCAGCAGCTATAACAGGGGTAGCGACACCGGGGAGCTGTTTTTT CASSYNRGSDTGELFF
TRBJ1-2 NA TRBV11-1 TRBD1 TGTGCCAGCAGCCCGGGACAGGGTTGGACCTATGGCTACACCTTC CASSPGQGWTYGYTF
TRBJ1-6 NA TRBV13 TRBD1 TGTGCCGGGGGACAGGGTGGTTCACCCCTCCACTTT CAGGQGGSPLHF
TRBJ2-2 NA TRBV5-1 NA TGCGCCAGCGGCCTAACAGGGTCCGGGGAGCTGTTTTTT CASGLTGSGELFF
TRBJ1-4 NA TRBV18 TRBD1 TGTGCCAGCTCACCAAGGACAGGGGGGGAAAAACTGTTTTTT CASSPRTGGEKLFF
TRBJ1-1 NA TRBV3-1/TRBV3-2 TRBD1 TGTGCCAGCAGCTCAGAACCCGGACAGGGGAACACTGAAGCTTTCTTT CASSSEPGQGNTEAFF
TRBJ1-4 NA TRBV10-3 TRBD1 TGTGCCATCAGTCTTCGACAGGGTGAAAAACTGTTTTTT CAISLRQGEKLFF
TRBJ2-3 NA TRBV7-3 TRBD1 TGTGCCAGCAGCTTAAGGACAGGGGGAACAGATACGCAGTATTTT CASSLRTGGTDTQYF
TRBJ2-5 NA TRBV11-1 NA TGTGCCAGCAGAAGGGGAGGATCTGGGGAGACCCAGTACTTC CASRRGGSGETQYF
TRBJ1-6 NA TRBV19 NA TGTGCCAGTAGTGACCCGCTGACAGCACCCCTCCACTTT CASSDPLTAPLHF
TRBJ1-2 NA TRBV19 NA TGTGCCAGTAGTGCTAATCAGGGTTTCTGGGGCTACACCTTC CASSANQGFWGYTF
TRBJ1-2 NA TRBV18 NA TGTGCCAGCTCCCAGGACACTAACTATGGCTACACCTTC CASSQDTNYGYTF
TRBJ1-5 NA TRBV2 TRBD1 TGTGCCAGCAGCCCCAGGGGGTATAGCAATCAGCCCCAGCATTTT CASSPRGYSNQPQHF
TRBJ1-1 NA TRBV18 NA TGTGCCAGCTCACCGCAGGGTTTCCTGTCGAACACTGAAGCTTTCTTT CASSPQGFLSNTEAFF
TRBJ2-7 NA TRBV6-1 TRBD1 TGTGCCAGCAGTGAAGCGCGGGGACAGGGGGTGTACGAGCAGTACTTC CASSEARGQGVYEQYF
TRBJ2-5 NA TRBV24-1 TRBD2 TGTGCCACCAGTGATGCCCGGGGGGGCAGGGGCCAAGAGACCCAGTACTTC CATSDARGGRGQETQYF
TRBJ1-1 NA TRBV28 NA TGTGCCAGCAGTTTTTTGGGGGCTACTACGGTCCTAGGGGATGCTTTCTTT CASSFLGATTVLGDAFF
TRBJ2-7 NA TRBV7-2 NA TGTGCCAGCAGCTTAGCCGGACTAATCTTTGTGGAGCAGTACTTC CASSLAGLIFVEQYF
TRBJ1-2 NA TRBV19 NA TGTGCCAGTAGGATTGCGGGACCGATCTATGGCTACACCTTC CASRIAGPIYGYTF
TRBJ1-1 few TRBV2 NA TGTGCCAGCAGGGTACAGAAGAACACTGAAGCTTTCTTT CASRVQKNTEAFF
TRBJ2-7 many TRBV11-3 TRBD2 TGTGCCAGCAGCTTAGGTAGCGGGAGCTACGAGCAGTACTTC CASSLGSGSYEQYF
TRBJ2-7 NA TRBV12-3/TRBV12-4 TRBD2 TGTGCCAGCAGGCAAACAGCGGGAGAGCAGTACTTC CASRQTAGEQYF
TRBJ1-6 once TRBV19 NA TGTGCCAGTAGTACGACGGGACTTCCGAGCTCCTATAATTCACCCCTCCACTTT CASSTTGLPSSYNSPLHF
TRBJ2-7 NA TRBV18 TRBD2 TGTGCCAGCTCATTCCGGACTAGCCGAGGCAACGAGCAGTACTTC CASSFRTSRGNEQYF
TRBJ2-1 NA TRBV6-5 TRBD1 TGTGCCAGCAGTTACTCCAGACAGGGTAAGAATGAGCAGTTCTTC CASSYSRQGKNEQFF
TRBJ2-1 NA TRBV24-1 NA TGTGCCACCAGTGACCCAGGGAGGAATGAGCAGTTCTTC CATSDPGRNEQFF
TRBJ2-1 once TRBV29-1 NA TGCAGCACACAGGTATACAATGAGCAGTTCTTC CSTQVYNEQFF